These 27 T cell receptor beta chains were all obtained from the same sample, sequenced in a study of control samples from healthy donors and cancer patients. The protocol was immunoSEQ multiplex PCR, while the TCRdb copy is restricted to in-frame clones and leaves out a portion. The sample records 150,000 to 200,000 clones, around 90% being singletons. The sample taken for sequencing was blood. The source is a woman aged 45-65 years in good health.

This CDR3 reads CASSPQTFEAFF. Here the CDR3 DNA reads TGTGCCAGCAGTCCACAAACTTTTGAAGCTTTCTTT. The chain joins TRBV28 to TRBJ1-1, with D uncertain. This CDR3 is built from 12 residues. The V end lost 5 bases, the J end lost 7 bases, and 11 bases lay between the germline ends. The germline V gene encodes CDR1 MDHEN and CDR2 SYDVKM.

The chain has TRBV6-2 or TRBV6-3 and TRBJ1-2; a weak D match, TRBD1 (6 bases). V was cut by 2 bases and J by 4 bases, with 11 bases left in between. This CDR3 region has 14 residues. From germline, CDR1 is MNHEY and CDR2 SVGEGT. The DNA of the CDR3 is TGTGCCAGCAGTTACGAGGCCAGGGGCTATGGCTACACCTTC. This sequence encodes CASSYEARGYGYTF.

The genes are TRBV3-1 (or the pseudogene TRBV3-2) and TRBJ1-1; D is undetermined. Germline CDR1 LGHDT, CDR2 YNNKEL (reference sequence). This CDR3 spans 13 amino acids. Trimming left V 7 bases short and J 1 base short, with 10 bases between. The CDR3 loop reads CASTPEANTEAFF. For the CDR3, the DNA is TGTGCCAGCACCCCGGAGGCGAACACTGAAGCTTTCTTT.

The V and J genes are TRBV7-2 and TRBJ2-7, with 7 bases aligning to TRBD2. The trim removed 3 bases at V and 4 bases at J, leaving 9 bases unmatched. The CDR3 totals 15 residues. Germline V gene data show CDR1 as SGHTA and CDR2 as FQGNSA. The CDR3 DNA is TGTGCCAGCAGCTTTAGCGGGCCAACGATTTACGAGCAGTACTTC. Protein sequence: CASSFSGPTIYEQYF.

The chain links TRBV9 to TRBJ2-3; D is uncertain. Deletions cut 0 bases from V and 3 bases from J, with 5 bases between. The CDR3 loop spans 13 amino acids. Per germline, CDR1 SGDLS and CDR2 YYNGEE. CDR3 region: CASSVDVTDTQYF. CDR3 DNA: TGTGCCAGCAGCGTAGACGTGACAGATACGCAGTATTTT.

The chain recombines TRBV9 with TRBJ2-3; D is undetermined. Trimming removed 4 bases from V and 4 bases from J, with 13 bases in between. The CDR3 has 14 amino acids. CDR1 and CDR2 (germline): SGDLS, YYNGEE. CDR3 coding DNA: TGTGCCAGCAGCCCCCGGTTTGGCTCAGATACGCAGTATTTT. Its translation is CASSPRFGSDTQYF.

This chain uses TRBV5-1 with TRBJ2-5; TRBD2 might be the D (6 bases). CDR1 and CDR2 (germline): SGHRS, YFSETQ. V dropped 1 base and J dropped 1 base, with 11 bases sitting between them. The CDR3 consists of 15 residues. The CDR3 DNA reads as TGCGCCAGCAGCTTGCCGGGAGCTATCCAAGAGACCCAGTACTTC. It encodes CASSLPGAIQETQYF.

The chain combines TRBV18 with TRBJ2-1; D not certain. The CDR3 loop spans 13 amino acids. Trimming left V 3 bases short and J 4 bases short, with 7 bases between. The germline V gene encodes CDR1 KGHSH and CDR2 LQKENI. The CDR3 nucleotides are TGTGCCAGCTCACCGAACGCTTACAATGAGCAGTTCTTC. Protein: CASSPNAYNEQFF.

The CDR3 loop is CASSQNRARSPLHF. In DNA, the CDR3 is TGTGCCAGCAGCCAAAACAGGGCTCGTTCACCCCTCCACTTT. J is TRBJ1-6 and V is TRBV3-1 (or the pseudogene TRBV3-2), with a weak D call TRBD1 (6 bases). This CDR3 has 14 residues. Trimming stripped 2 bases from V and 9 bases from J, with 11 bases between. CDR1 is LGHDT and CDR2 is YNNKEL in the germline V gene (reference sequence).

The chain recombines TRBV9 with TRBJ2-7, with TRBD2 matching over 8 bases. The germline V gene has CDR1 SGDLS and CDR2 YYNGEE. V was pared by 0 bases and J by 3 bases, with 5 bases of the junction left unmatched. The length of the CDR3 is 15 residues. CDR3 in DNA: TGTGCCAGCAGCGTAGGACGGGAGGGCCTCTACGAGCAGTACTTC. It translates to CASSVGREGLYEQYF.

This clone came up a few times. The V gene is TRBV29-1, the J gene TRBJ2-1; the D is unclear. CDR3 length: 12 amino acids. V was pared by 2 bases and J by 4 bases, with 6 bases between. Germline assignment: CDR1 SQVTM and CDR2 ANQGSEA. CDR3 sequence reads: CSVEFSYNEQFF. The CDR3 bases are TGCAGCGTTGAATTTTCGTACAATGAGCAGTTCTTC.

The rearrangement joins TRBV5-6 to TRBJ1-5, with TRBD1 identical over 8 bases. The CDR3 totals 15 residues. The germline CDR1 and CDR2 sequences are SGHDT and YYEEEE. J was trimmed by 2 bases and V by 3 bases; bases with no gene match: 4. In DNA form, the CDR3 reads TGTGCCAGCAGCTACAGGGGGGCTGGCAATCAGCCCCAGCATTTT. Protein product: CASSYRGAGNQPQHF.

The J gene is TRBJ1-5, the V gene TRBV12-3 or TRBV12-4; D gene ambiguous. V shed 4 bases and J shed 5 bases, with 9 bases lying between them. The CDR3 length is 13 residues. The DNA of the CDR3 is TGTGCCAGCAGTTATACGAGGGATCAGCCCCAGCATTTT. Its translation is CASSYTRDQPQHF.

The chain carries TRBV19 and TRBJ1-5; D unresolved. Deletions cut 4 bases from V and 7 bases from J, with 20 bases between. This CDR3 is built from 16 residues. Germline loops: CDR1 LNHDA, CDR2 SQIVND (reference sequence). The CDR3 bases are TGTGCCAGTAGTACCACCCCCGTCATCCGCGGGCAGCCCCAGCATTTT. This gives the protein CASSTTPVIRGQPQHF.

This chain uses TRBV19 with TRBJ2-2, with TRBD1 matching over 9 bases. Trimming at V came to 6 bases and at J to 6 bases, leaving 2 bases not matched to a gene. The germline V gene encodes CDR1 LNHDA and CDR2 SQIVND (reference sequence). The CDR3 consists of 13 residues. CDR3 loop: CASRRQGAGELFF. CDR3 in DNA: TGTGCCAGTAGAAGACAGGGGGCCGGGGAGCTGTTTTTT. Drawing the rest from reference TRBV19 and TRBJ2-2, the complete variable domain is DGGITQSPKYLFRKEGQNVTLSCEQNLNHDAMYWYRQDPGQGLRLIYYSQIVNDFQKGDIAEGYSVSREKKESFPLTVTSAQKNPTAFYLCASRRQGAGELFFGEGSRLTVL.

The CDR3 loop is CASSLLSTEAFF. The CDR3 bases are TGTGCCAGCAGTTTGCTCAGCACTGAAGCTTTCTTT. This chain joins TRBV28 and TRBJ1-1, with D uncertain. The ends were cut back, 3 bases at V and 4 bases at J, with 6 bases in the middle. The length of the CDR3 is 12 residues. Looked up from germline, CDR1 is MDHEN and CDR2 is SYDVKM.

The CDR3 reads CASGLQGIPTDTQYF. DNA of the CDR3: TGTGCCAGCGGCCTACAGGGGATTCCTACAGATACGCAGTATTTT. V usage is TRBV6-2 or TRBV6-3 and J usage is TRBJ2-3, with 7 bases fitting TRBD1. With V trimmed by 8 bases and J by 3 bases, 11 bases remained unmatched. The length of the CDR3 is 15 residues. CDR1 MNHEY and CDR2 SVGEGT come from the germline V gene.

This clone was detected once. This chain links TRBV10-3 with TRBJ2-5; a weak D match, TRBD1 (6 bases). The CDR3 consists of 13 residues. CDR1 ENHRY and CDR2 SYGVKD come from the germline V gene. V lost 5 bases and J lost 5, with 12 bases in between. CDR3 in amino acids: CAISQGRDETQYF. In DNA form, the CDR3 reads TGTGCCATCAGTCAGGGGCGCGACGAGACCCAGTACTTC.

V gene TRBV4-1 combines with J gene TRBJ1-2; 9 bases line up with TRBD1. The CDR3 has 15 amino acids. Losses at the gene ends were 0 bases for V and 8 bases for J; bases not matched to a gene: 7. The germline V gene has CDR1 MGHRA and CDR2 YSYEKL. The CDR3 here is CASSQEWDRVGGYTF. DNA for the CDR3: TGCGCCAGCAGCCAAGAGTGGGACAGGGTCGGGGGCTACACCTTC.

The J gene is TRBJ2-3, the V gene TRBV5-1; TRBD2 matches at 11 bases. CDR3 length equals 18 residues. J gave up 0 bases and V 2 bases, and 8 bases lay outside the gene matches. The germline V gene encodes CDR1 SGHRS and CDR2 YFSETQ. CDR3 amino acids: CASSFSGGAGSSTDTQYF. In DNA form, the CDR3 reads TGCGCCAGCAGCTTTAGCGGGGGGGCCGGGTCTAGCACAGATACGCAGTATTTT.

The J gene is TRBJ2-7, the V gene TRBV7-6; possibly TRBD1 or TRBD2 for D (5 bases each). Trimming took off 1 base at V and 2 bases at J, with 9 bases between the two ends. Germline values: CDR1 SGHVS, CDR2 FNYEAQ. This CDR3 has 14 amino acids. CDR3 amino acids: CASSLGDLPYEQYF. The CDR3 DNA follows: TGTGCCAGCAGCTTAGGGGACCTTCCCTACGAGCAGTACTTC.

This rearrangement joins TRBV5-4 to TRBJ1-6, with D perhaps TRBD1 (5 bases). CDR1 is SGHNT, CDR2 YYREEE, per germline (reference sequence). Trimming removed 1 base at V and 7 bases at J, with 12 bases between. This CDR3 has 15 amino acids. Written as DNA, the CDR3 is TGTGCCAGCAGCTTGAAGGAGCAGGGCAATTCACCCCTCCACTTT. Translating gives CASSLKEQGNSPLHF.

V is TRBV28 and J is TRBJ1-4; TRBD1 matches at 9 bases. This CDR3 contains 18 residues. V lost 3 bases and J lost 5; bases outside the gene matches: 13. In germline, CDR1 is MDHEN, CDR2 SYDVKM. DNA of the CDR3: TGTGCCAGCAGTTTTTGGGGGGGCTCCGGGACAGGGAATGAAAAACTGTTTTTT. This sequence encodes CASSFWGGSGTGNEKLFF.

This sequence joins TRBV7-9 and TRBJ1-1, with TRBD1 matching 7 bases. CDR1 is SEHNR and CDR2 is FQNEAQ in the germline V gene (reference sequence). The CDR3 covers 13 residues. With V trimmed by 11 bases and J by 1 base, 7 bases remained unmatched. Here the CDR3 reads CAGQDRSNTEAFF. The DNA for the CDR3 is TGTGCCGGACAGGACCGCTCGAACACTGAAGCTTTCTTT.

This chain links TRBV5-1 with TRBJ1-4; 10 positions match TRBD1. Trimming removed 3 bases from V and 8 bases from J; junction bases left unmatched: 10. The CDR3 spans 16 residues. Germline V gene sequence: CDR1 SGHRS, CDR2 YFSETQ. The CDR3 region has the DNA TGCGCCAGCAGCTCTGTCGGTGACAGGGGGCGAGAAAAACTGTTTTTT. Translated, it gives CASSSVGDRGREKLFF.

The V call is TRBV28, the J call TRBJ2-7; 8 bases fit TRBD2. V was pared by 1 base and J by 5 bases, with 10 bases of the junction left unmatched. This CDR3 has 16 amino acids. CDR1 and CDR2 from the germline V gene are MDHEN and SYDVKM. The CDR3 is CASSLSLSGSQNEQYF. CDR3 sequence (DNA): TGTGCCAGCAGTTTATCTCTCAGCGGGAGTCAAAACGAGCAGTACTTC.

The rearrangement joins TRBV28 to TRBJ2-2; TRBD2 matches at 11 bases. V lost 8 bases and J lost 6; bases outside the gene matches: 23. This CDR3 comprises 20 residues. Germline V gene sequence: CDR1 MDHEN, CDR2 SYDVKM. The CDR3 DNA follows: TGTGCCAGCGGGTCCCCGGGACAAGGGTTACTAGCGGGAGAGGCCGGGGAGCTGTTTTTT. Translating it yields CASGSPGQGLLAGEAGELFF.